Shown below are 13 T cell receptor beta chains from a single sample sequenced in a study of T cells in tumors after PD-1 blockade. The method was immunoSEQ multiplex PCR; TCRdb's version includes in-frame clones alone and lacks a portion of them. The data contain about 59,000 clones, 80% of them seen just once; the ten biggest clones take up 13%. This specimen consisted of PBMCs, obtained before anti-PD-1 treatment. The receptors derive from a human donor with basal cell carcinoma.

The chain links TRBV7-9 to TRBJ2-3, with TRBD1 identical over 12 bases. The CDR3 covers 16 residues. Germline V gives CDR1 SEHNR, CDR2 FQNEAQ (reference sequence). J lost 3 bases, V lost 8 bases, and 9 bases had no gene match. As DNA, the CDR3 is TGTGCCAGCCCTGGAGGGACAGGGGGCTGGACAGATACGCAGTATTTT. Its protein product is CASPGGTGGWTDTQYF. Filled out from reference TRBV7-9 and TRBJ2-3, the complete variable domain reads DTGVSQNPRHKITKRGQNVTFRCDPISEHNRLYWYRQTLGQGPEFLTYFQNEAQLEKSRLLSDRFSAERPKGSFSTLEIQRTEQGDSAMYLCASPGGTGGWTDTQYFGPGTRLTVL.

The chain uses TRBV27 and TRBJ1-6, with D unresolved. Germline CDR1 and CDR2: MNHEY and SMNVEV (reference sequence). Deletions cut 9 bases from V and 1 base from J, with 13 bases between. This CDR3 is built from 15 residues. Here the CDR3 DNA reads TGTGCCAGTAAGGGTTTTGGGTCCTATAATTCACCCCTCCACTTT. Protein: CASKGFGSYNSPLHF.

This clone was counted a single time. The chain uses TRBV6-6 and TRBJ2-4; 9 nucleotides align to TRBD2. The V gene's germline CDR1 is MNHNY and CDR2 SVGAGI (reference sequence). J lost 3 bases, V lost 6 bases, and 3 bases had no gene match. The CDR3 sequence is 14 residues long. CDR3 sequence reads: CASSLSGGKNIQYF. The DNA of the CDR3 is TGTGCCAGCAGCCTTAGCGGGGGCAAAAACATTCAGTACTTC.

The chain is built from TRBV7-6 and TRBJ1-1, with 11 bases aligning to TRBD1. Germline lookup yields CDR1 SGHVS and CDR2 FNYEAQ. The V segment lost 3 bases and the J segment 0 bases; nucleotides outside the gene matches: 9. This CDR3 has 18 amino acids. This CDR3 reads CASSFLVGTGGMNTEAFF. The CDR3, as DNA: TGTGCCAGCAGCTTCTTGGTTGGGACAGGGGGAATGAACACTGAAGCTTTCTTT.

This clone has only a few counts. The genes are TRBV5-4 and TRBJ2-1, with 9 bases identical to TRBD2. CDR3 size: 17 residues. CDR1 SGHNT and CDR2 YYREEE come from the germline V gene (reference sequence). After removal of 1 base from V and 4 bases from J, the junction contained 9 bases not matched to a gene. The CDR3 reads CASSLLLAGEGYNEQFF. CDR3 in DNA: TGTGCCAGCAGCTTGTTATTAGCGGGGGAAGGATACAATGAGCAGTTCTTC. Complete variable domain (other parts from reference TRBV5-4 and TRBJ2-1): ETGVTQSPTHLIKTRGQQVTLRCSSQSGHNTVSWYQQALGQGPQFIFQYYREEENGRGNFPPRFSGLQFPNYSSELNVNALELDDSALYLCASSLLLAGEGYNEQFFGPGTRLTVL.

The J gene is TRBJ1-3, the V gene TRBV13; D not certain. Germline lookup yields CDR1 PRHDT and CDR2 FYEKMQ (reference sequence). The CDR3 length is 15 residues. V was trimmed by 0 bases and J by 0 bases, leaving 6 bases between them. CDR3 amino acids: CASSLGVASGNTIYF. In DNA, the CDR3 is TGTGCCAGCAGCTTAGGGGTAGCCTCTGGAAACACCATATATTTT. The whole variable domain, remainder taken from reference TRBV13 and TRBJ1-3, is AAGVIQSPRHLIKEKRETATLKCYPIPRHDTVYWYQQGPGQDPQFLISFYEKMQSDKGSIPDRFSAQQFSDYHSELNMSSLELGDSALYFCASSLGVASGNTIYFGEGSWLTVV.

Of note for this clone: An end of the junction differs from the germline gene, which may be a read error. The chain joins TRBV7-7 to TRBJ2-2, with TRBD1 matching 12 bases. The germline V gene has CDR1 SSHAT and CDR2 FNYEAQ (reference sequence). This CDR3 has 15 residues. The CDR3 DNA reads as TGTGCTAGCAGCTTAGGGACAGGGGGCCCCGGGGAGCTGTTTTTT. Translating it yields CASSLGTGGPGELFF.

As DNA, the CDR3 is TGTGCCAGCAGCCTTAGAGGACAGGGGGCATCGGGGGCCAACGTCCTGACTTTC. Protein: CASSLRGQGASGANVLTF. The chain combines TRBV4-2 with TRBJ2-6; 11 bases are a match to TRBD1. CDR1 and CDR2 (germline): LGHNA, YNFKEQ. This CDR3 region has 18 residues. Unmatched junction bases numbered 9, after V lost 4 bases and J lost 4 bases.

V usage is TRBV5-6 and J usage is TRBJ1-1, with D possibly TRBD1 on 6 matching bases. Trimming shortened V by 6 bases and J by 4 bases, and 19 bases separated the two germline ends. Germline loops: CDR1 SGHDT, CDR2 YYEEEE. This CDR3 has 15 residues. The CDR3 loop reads CASTYLHRAATEAFF. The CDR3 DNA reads TGTGCCAGCACCTACTTACACAGGGCTGCCACTGAAGCTTTCTTT.

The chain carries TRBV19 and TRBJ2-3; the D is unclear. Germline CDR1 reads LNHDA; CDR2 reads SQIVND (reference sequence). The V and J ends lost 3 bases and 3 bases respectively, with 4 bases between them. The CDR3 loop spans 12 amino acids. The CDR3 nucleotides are TGTGCCAGTAGTATGGGAACAGATACGCAGTATTTT. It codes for CASSMGTDTQYF. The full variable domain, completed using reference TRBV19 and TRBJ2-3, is DGGITQSPKYLFRKEGQNVTLSCEQNLNHDAMYWYRQDPGQGLRLIYYSQIVNDFQKGDIAEGYSVSREKKESFPLTVTSAQKNPTAFYLCASSMGTDTQYFGPGTRLTVL.

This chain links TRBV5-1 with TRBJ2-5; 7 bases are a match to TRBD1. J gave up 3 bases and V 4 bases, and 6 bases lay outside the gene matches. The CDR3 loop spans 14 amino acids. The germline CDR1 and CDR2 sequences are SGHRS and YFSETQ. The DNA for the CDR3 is TGCGCCAGCAGCCATTTGACAGGGAAAGAGACCCAGTACTTC. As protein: CASSHLTGKETQYF.

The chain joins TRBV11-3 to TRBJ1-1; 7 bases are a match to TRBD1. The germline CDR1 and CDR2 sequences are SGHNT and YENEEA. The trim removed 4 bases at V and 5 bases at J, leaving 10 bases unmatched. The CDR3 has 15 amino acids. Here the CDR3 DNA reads TGTGCCAGCAGCTCCCATAGCACACAGGGGACTGAAGCTTTCTTT. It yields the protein CASSSHSTQGTEAFF.

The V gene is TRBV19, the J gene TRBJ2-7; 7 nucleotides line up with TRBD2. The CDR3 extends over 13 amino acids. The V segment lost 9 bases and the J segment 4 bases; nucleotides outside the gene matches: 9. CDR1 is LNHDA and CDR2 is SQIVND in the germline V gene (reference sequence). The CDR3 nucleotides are TGTGCCAGCCGACGCGTCGGGGGGTACGAGCAGTACTTC. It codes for CASRRVGGYEQYF.